This T cell receptor (beta chain) emerged from a study of blood T cell repertoires in COVID-19. The assay was immunoSEQ multiplex PCR, and TCRdb's table has in-frame clones only and misses some. The data contain about 530,000 clones, 85% to 90% of them seen just once; the ten biggest clones take up roughly 8%. J gave up 0 bases and V 5 bases, and 11 bases lay outside the gene matches. From germline, CDR1 is SEHNR and CDR2 FQNEAQ (reference sequence). The CDR3 consists of 18 residues. J is TRBJ1-4 and V is TRBV7-9; 8 positions agree with TRBD1. The clonotype originates from a woman aged 45-65 years with COVID-19, enrolled during active disease. Sequencing was performed on peripheral blood. For the CDR3, the DNA is TGTGCCAGCAGCCACGTCCAGGGGGCGCGTCCAACTAATGAAAAACTGTTTTTT. It encodes CASSHVQGARPTNEKLFF. Combining the CDR3 with reference TRBV7-9 and TRBJ1-4 gives the whole variable domain DTGVSQNPRHKITKRGQNVTFRCDPISEHNRLYWYRQTLGQGPEFLTYFQNEAQLEKSRLLSDRFSAERPKGSFSTLEIQRTEQGDSAMYLCASSHVQGARPTNEKLFFGSGTQLSVL.